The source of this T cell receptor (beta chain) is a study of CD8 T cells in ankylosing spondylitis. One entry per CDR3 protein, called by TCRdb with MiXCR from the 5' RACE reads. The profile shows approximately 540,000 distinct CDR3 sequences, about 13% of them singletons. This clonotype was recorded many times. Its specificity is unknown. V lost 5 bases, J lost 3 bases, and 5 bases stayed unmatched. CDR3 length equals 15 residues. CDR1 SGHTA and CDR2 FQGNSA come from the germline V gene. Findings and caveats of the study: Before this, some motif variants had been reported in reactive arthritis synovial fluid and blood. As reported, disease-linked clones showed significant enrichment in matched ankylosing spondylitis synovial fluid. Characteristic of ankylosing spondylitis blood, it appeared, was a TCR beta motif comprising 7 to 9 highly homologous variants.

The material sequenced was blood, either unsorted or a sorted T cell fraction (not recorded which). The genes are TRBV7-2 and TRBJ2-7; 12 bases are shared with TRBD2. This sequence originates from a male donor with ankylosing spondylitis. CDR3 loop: CASSMTSGRSYEQYF. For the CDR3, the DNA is TGTGCCAGCAGCATGACTAGCGGGAGAAGCTACGAGCAGTACTTC.